This TCR beta chain was recovered during a study of shared clonotypes between healthy human individuals. This clone was detected only a few times. The CDR3 covers 13 residues. CDR1 and CDR2 (germline): MNHEY, SVGAGI. Trimming cost V 7 bases and J 4 bases, with 13 bases left between them. Per sorted-subset replicate PCR, input was around 200 ng DNA, representing 30,000 to 35,000 T cell genomes. Method: immunoSEQ multiplex PCR; TCRdb's copy keeps in-frame clones and lacks some. The table lists roughly 2.5 million clones, approximately 92% of them singletons. The TCR sequence derives from a man aged 18 to 30 in good health. The chain has TRBV6-5 and TRBJ1-1, with a tentative D call TRBD1 (5 bases). Sequencing was done on a sample of naive CD4+ T cells sorted from blood. Described subset: CD45RA+ positively selected. CDR3 sequence (DNA): TGTGCCAGCACCGGGACGCCCCCCACTGAAGCTTTCTTT. Translated: CASTGTPPTEAFF.